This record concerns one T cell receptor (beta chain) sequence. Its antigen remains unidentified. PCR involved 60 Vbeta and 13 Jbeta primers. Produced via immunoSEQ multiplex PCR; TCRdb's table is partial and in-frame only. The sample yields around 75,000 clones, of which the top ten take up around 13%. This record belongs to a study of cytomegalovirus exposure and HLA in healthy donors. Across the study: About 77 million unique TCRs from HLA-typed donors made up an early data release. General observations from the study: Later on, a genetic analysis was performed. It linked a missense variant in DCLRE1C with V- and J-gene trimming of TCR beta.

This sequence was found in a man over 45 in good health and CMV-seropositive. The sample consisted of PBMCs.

CDR3 sequence reads: CASSETPGQEETQYF. The DNA of the CDR3 is TGTGCCAGCAGTGAAACCCCGGGACAGGAAGAGACCCAGTACTTC. The V call is TRBV6-1, the J call TRBJ2-5, with TRBD1 matching 8 bases. V gave up 2 bases and J gave up 3 bases; unmatched junction bases: 5. CDR3 length equals 15 residues. Per germline, CDR1 MNHNS and CDR2 SASEGT.